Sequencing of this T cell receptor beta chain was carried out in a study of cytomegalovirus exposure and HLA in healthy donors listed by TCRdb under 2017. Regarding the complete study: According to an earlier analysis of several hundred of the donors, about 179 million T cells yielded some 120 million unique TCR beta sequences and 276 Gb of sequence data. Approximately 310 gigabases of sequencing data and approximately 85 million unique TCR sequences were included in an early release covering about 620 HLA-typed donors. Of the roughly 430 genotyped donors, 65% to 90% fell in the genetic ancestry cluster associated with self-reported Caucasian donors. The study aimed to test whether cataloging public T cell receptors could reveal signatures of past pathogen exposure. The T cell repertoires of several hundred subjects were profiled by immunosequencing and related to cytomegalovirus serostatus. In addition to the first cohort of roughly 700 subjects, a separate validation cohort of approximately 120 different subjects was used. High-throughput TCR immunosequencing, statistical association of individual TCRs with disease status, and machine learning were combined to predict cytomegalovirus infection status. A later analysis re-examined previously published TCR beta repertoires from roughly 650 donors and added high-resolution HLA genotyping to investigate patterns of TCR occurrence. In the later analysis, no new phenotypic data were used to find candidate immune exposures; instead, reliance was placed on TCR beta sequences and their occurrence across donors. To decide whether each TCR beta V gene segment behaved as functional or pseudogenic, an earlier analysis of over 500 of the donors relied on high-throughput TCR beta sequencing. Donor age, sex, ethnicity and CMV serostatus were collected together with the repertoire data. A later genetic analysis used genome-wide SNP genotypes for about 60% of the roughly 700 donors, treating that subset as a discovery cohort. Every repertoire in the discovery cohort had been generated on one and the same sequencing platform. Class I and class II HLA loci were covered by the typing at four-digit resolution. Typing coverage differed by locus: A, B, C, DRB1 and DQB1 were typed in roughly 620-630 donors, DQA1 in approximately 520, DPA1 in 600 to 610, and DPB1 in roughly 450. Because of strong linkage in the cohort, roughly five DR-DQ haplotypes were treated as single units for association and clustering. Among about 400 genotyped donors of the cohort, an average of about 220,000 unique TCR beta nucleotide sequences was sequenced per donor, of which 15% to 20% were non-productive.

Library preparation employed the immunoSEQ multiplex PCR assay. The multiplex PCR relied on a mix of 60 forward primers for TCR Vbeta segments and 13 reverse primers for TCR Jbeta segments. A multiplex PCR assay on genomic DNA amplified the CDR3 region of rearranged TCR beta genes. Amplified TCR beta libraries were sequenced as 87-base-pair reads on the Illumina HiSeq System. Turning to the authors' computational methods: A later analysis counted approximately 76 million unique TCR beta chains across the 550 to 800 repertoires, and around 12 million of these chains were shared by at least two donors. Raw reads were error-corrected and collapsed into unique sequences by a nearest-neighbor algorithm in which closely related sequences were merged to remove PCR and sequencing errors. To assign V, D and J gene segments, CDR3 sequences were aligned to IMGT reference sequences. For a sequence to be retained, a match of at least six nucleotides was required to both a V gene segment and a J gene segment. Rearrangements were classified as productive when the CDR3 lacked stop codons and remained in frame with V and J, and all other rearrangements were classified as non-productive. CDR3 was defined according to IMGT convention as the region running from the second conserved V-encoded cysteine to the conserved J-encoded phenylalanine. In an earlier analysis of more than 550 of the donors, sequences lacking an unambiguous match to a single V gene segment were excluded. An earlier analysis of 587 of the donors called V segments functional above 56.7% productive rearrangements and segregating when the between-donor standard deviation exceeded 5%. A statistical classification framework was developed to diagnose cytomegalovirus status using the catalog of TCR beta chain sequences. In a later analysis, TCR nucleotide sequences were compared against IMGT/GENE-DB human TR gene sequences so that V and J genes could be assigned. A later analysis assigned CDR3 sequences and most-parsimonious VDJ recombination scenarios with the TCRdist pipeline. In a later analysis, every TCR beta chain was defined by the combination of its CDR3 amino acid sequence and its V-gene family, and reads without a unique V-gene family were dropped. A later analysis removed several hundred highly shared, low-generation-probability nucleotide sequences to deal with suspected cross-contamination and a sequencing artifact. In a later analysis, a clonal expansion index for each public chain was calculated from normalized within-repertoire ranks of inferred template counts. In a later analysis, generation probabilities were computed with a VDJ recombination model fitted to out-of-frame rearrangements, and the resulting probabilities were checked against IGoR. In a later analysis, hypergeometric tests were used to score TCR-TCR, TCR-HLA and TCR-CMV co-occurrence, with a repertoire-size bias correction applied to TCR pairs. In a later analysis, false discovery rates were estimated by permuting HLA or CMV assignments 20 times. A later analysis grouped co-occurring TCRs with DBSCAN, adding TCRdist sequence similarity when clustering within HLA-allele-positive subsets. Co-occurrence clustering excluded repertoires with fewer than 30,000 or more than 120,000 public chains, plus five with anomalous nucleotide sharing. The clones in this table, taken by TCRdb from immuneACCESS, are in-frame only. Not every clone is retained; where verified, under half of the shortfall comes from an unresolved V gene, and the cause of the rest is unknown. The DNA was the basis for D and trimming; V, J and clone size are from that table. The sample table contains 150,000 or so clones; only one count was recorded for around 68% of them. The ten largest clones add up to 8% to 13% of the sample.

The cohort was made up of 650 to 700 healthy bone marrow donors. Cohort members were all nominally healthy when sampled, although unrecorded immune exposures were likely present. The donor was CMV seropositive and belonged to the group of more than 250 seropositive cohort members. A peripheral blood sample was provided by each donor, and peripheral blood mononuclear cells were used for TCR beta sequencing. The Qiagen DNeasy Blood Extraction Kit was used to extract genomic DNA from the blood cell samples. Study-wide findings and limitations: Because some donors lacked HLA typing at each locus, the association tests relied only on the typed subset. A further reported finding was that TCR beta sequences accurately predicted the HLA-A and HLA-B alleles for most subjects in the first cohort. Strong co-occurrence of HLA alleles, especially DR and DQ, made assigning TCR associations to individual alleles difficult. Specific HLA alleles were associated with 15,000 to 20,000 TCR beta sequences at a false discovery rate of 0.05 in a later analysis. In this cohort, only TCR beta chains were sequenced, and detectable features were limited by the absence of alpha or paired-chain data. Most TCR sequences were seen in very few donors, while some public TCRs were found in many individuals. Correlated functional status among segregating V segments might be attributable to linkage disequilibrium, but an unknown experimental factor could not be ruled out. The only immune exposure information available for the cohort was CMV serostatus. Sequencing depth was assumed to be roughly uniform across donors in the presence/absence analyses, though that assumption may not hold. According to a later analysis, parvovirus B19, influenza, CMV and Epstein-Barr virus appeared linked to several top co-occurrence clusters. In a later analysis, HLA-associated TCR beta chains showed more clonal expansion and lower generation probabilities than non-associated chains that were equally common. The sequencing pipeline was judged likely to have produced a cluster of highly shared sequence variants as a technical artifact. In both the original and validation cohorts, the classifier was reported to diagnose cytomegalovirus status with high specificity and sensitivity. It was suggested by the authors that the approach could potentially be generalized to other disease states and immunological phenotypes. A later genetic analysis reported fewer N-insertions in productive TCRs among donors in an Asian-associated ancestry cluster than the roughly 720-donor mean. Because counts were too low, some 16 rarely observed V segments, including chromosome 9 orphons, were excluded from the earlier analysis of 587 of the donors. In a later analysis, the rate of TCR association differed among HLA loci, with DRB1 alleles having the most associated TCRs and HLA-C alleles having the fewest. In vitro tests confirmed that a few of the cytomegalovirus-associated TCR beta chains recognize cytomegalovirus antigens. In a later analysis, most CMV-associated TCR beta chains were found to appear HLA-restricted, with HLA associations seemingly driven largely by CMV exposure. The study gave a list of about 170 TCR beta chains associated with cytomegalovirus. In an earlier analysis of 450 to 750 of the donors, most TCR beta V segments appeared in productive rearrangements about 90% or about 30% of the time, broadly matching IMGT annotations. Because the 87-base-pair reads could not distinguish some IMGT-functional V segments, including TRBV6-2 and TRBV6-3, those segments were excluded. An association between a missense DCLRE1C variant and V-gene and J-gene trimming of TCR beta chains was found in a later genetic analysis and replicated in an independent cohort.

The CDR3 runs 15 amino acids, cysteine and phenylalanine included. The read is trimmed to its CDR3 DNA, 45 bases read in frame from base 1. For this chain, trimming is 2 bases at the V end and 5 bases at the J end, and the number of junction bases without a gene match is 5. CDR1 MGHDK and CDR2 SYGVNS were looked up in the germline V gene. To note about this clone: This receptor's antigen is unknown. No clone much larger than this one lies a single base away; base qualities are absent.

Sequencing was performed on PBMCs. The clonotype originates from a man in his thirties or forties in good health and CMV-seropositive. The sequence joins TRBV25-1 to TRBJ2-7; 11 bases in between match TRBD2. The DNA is TGTGCCAGCAGTGAAACTAGCGGGAGATATGACGAGCAGTACTTC. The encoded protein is CASSETSGRYDEQYF.